This T cell receptor beta chain was documented in a study of blood T cell repertoires in COVID-19. Study in general: The study drew acute and convalescent COVID-19 samples from the United States, Italy and Spain. From T cells, B-cell-depleted T cells, or PBMCs came the material, which was cDNA or gDNA.

V lost 0 bases, J lost 10 bases, and 10 bases lay in between. Germline assignment: CDR1 WSHSY and CDR2 SAAADI. The CDR3 is 14 amino acids. In the authors' workflow: Reference gene primer amplification yielded estimated nucleated cell counts. Method: immunoSEQ multiplex PCR; TCRdb's copy keeps in-frame clones and lacks some. D and trimming come from the DNA, and the V and J calls and clone size come from that table. The data hold roughly 200,000 clones, with roughly 78% observed a single time. The chain links TRBV10-2 to TRBJ1-6; D unclear. The receptor comes from a woman of 80 years or more with active or convalescent COVID-19. Source material: peripheral blood. CDR3 in DNA: TGCGCCAGCAGTGAGTCGAGGGAAGAATCACCCCTCCACTTT. It specifies CASSESREESPLHF.